Listed below are T cell receptor beta chains from one sample, sequenced in a study of T cell responses to AZD1222 COVID-19 vaccine. Sequenced by immunoSEQ multiplex PCR; TCRdb stores in-frame clones only, minus some. Among under 130,000 clones listed, 90% to 95% were seen once. Here the sequenced sample was peripheral blood, taken on day 0 of AZD1222 vaccination. Receptors were obtained from an adult in good health. The CDR3 runs from the conserved cysteine through the conserved F or W. Fields, in order: J gene, V gene, clone size, D gene, CDR3 DNA, CDR3 protein. The D gene is left open where the match is weak. Not every row has a clone size; where given, it reads once, few, many or a size class.

J gene: TRBJ1-3; V gene: TRBV7-9; clone size: -; D gene: -; CDR3 DNA: TGTGCCAGCAGCTTAGCAGGACAGCTCAGGCCAGGAAACACCATATATTTT; CDR3 protein: CASSLAGQLRPGNTIYF
J gene: TRBJ1-1; V gene: TRBV5-8; clone size: -; D gene: -; CDR3 DNA: TGTGCCAGCACAACCTCTGGAATCACTGAAGCTTTCTTT; CDR3 protein: CASTTSGITEAFF
J gene: TRBJ2-7; V gene: TRBV5-1; clone size: -; D gene: TRBD2; CDR3 DNA: TGCGCCAGCAGCTCCGGCGGGACTAGCGGGAGCTCCTACGAGCAGTACTTC; CDR3 protein: CASSSGGTSGSSYEQYF
J gene: TRBJ1-5; V gene: TRBV15; clone size: -; D gene: -; CDR3 DNA: TGTGCCACCAGCAGAGGAGGGGGCAATCAGCCCCAGCATTTT; CDR3 protein: CATSRGGGNQPQHF
J gene: TRBJ2-5; V gene: TRBV11-2; clone size: -; D gene: -; CDR3 DNA: TGTGCCAGCAGCTCATCACCAGGCCCTCAAGAGACCCAGTACTTC; CDR3 protein: CASSSSPGPQETQYF
J gene: TRBJ1-2; V gene: TRBV25-1; clone size: -; D gene: -; CDR3 DNA: TGTGCCAGCAGTGACCTCTCTAAAGGGACCTATGGCTACACCTTC; CDR3 protein: CASSDLSKGTYGYTF
J gene: TRBJ2-3; V gene: TRBV30; clone size: -; D gene: -; CDR3 DNA: TGTGCCTGGAGCGCCGGACCGCAGTATTTT; CDR3 protein: CAWSAGPQYF
J gene: TRBJ2-3; V gene: TRBV18; clone size: -; D gene: -; CDR3 DNA: TGTGCCAGCTCACCGACTAGTACATCAGATACGCAGTATTTT; CDR3 protein: CASSPTSTSDTQYF
J gene: TRBJ1-5; V gene: TRBV5-1; clone size: -; D gene: TRBD1; CDR3 DNA: TGCGCCAGCAGCCCAGGACAGGGGGATCAGCCCCAGCATTTT; CDR3 protein: CASSPGQGDQPQHF
J gene: TRBJ2-7; V gene: TRBV7-2; clone size: -; D gene: -; CDR3 DNA: TGTGCCAGCAGCACCCAGGGGACCGCCGTGCGTCAGTACTTC; CDR3 protein: CASSTQGTAVRQYF
J gene: TRBJ1-2; V gene: TRBV10-3; clone size: -; D gene: -; CDR3 DNA: TGTGCCAGAAGTTGGGAAATAAGGCATGGCTACACCTTC; CDR3 protein: CARSWEIRHGYTF
J gene: TRBJ2-7; V gene: TRBV12-3/TRBV12-4; clone size: -; D gene: -; CDR3 DNA: TGTGCCAGCAGTTTTGGTCGCCACTACGAGCAGTACTTC; CDR3 protein: CASSFGRHYEQYF
J gene: TRBJ2-7; V gene: TRBV6-5; clone size: -; D gene: TRBD1; CDR3 DNA: TGTGCCAGCAGTAAGCTTGGGACAGTATTCTACGAGCAGTACTTC; CDR3 protein: CASSKLGTVFYEQYF
J gene: TRBJ1-2; V gene: TRBV2; clone size: -; D gene: -; CDR3 DNA: TGTGCCAGCATAACAGATGTTCTTAGGGGCTACACCTTC; CDR3 protein: CASITDVLRGYTF
J gene: TRBJ2-7; V gene: TRBV5-4; clone size: -; D gene: TRBD1; CDR3 DNA: TGTGCCAGCAGCCAGATACAGGGGAACTACGAGCAGTACTTC; CDR3 protein: CASSQIQGNYEQYF
J gene: TRBJ1-5; V gene: TRBV4-3; clone size: once; D gene: -; CDR3 DNA: TGCGCCAGCAGCCAAGGTGTAGGGAATCAGCCCCAGCATTTT; CDR3 protein: CASSQGVGNQPQHF
J gene: TRBJ1-1; V gene: TRBV15; clone size: -; D gene: TRBD1; CDR3 DNA: TGTGCCACCAGCGTCAGACTACAGGGGGGAACTGAAGCTTTCTTT; CDR3 protein: CATSVRLQGGTEAFF
J gene: TRBJ2-7; V gene: TRBV5-1; clone size: once; D gene: TRBD2; CDR3 DNA: TGCGCCAGCAGCTGGACCGGGACTAGCGGGGGGAACGAGCAGTACTTC; CDR3 protein: CASSWTGTSGGNEQYF
J gene: TRBJ1-5; V gene: TRBV10-1; clone size: -; D gene: -; CDR3 DNA: TGCGCCAGCTCTAAGGGGGGCAATCAGCCCCAGCATTTT; CDR3 protein: CASSKGGNQPQHF
J gene: TRBJ2-5; V gene: TRBV29-1; clone size: -; D gene: -; CDR3 DNA: TGCAGCGTTGGGACAGCCCAAGAGACCCAGTACTTC; CDR3 protein: CSVGTAQETQYF